The 27 T cell receptor beta chains listed next were all sequenced from one sample in a study of blood T cell repertoires in COVID-19. TCRdb's table, derived via immunoSEQ multiplex PCR, lists solely in-frame clones and lacks some. The sample has under 300,000 clones, 70% to 85% seen once. Source material: peripheral blood. These receptors were collected from a woman older than 75 with active or convalescent COVID-19.

This chain links TRBV29-1 with TRBJ2-1, with 11 bases lining up with TRBD2. Germline lookup yields CDR1 SQVTM and CDR2 ANQGSEA. The length of the CDR3 is 14 residues. After removal of 3 bases from V and 7 bases from J, the junction contained 5 bases not matched to a gene. The CDR3 nucleotides read TGCAGCGTTGAGGTGCTAGCGGGGGGAAATGAGCAGTTCTTC. Residues: CSVEVLAGGNEQFF.

The chain links TRBV5-1 to TRBJ1-4; D possibly corresponds to TRBD1 (5 bases). The V gene's germline CDR1 is SGHRS and CDR2 YFSETQ. The germline V and J ends were trimmed by 7 bases and 8 bases, with 18 bases remaining between them. The CDR3 consists of 14 residues. CDR3 DNA sequence: TGCGCCAGCCACGAGCCGGGGGTCAGCGAAAAACTGTTTTTT. Translation gives CASHEPGVSEKLFF.

The J gene is TRBJ1-2, the V gene TRBV3-1 (or the pseudogene TRBV3-2), with D perhaps matching TRBD1 (5 bases). The CDR3 spans 12 residues. CDR1 LGHDT and CDR2 YNNKEL come from the germline V gene (reference sequence). Trimming took off 4 bases at V and 7 bases at J, with 10 bases between the two ends. The CDR3 here is CASSLQGSGYTF. CDR3 in DNA: TGTGCCAGCAGCCTCCAGGGTAGTGGCTACACCTTC.

The chain combines TRBV6-6 with TRBJ2-4; D gene ambiguous. V lost 6 bases to trimming and J lost 9 bases, with 9 bases between them. This CDR3 comprises 11 residues. CDR1 and CDR2 from the germline V gene are MNHNY and SVGAGI (reference sequence). The CDR3 coding sequence is TGTGCCAGCAGAAACGCCGGCATTCAGTACTTC. This sequence encodes CASRNAGIQYF.

This rearrangement joins TRBV6-1 to TRBJ1-3; no definite D call. Germline V CDR1 and CDR2: MNHNS, SASEGT. There are 12 residues in the CDR3. The V end lost 2 bases, the J end lost 4 bases, and 3 bases lay between the germline ends. The CDR3 sequence is CASSEQGNTIYF. The DNA for the CDR3 is TGTGCCAGCAGTGAACAGGGAAACACCATATATTTT.

The V and J genes are TRBV5-1 and TRBJ1-6, with 7 bases identical to TRBD1. The CDR3 length is 14 residues. V gave up 4 bases and J gave up 10 bases; unmatched junction bases: 8. CDR1 is SGHRS and CDR2 is YFSETQ in the germline V gene. The CDR3 region has the DNA TGCGCCAGCAGCGTCGACAGGGAGAGATCACCCCTCCACTTT. This gives the protein CASSVDRERSPLHF.

CDR3 sequence reads: CASSSPRTGVMNTEAFF. The CDR3 coding sequence is TGTGCCAGCAGTTCGCCCCGGACAGGGGTAATGAACACTGAAGCTTTCTTT. This sequence joins TRBV27 and TRBJ1-1; 9 bases map to TRBD1. There are 17 residues in the CDR3. Germline lookup yields CDR1 MNHEY and CDR2 SMNVEV (reference sequence). The ends lost 4 bases at V and 0 bases at J; junction bases unmatched: 9.

The gene calls are TRBV3-1 (or the pseudogene TRBV3-2) and TRBJ2-7; 9 bases map to TRBD2. Germline assignment: CDR1 LGHDT and CDR2 YNNKEL (reference sequence). After removal of 6 bases from V and 0 bases from J, the junction contained 6 bases not matched to a gene. This CDR3 has 15 residues. CDR3 sequence reads: CASSHTSGPSYEQYF. The CDR3 nucleotides are TGTGCCAGCAGTCATACTAGCGGGCCCTCCTACGAGCAGTACTTC.

The V gene is TRBV6-1, the J gene TRBJ1-5; tentative D call: TRBD1 (6 bases). The ends were cut back, 2 bases at V and 3 bases at J, with 17 bases in the middle. CDR1 is MNHNS and CDR2 is SASEGT in the germline V gene. This CDR3 contains 17 residues. The CDR3 region is CASSETFGQQFNQPQHF. The CDR3 DNA follows: TGTGCCAGCAGTGAAACCTTTGGACAGCAATTCAATCAGCCCCAGCATTTT.

This chain joins TRBV2 and TRBJ2-5; 9 bases line up with TRBD1. The V gene's germline CDR1 is SNHLY and CDR2 FYNNEI. The ends lost 6 bases at V and 6 bases at J; junction bases unmatched: 8. The CDR3 extends over 14 amino acids. CDR3 amino acids: CASRPGQGMQTQYF. The CDR3 coding sequence is TGTGCCAGCAGACCGGGACAGGGTATGCAGACCCAGTACTTC.

The chain uses TRBV5-4 and TRBJ1-2, with 8 nucleotides matching TRBD1. V dropped 3 bases and J dropped 3; count of bases not matched to a gene: 10. CDR1 is SGHNT and CDR2 is YYREEE in the germline V gene (reference sequence). The CDR3 totals 16 residues. In nucleotides, the CDR3 is TGTGCCAGCAGCTCACCCCCGGGACAGGCTTACTATGGCTACACCTTC. Amino acid sequence: CASSSPPGQAYYGYTF. Based on the CDR3 plus reference TRBV5-4 and TRBJ1-2, the full variable domain is ETGVTQSPTHLIKTRGQQVTLRCSSQSGHNTVSWYQQALGQGPQFIFQYYREEENGRGNFPPRFSGLQFPNYSSELNVNALELDDSALYLCASSSPPGQAYYGYTFGSGTRLTVV.

The V call is TRBV7-9, the J call TRBJ2-5; D may be TRBD2 (7 bases). Germline V gives CDR1 SEHNR, CDR2 FQNEAQ (reference sequence). The CDR3 totals 16 residues. With 2 bases removed from V and 5 bases from J, the gap between germline ends came to 18 bases. The CDR3 here is CASSLTATGGKETQYF. CDR3 nucleotides: TGTGCCAGCAGCTTAACCGCGACGGGGGGCAAGGAGACCCAGTACTTC.

This clone was picked up one time. CDR3 sequence: CASSWTGGEYGYTF. The CDR3 DNA sequence: TGTGCCAGCAGTTGGACAGGGGGAGAGTATGGCTACACCTTC. This chain joins TRBV6-5 and TRBJ1-2, with 10 nucleotides matching TRBD1. With V trimmed by 4 bases and J by 5 bases, 4 bases remained unmatched. This CDR3 spans 14 amino acids. Germline CDR1 is MNHEY and CDR2 is SVGAGI.

The rearrangement links TRBV3-1 (or the pseudogene TRBV3-2) to TRBJ1-2; a possible D gene is TRBD1 (5 bases). V was trimmed by 3 bases and J by 7 bases, leaving 18 bases between them. Germline V CDR1 and CDR2: LGHDT, YNNKEL (reference sequence). The length of the CDR3 is 15 residues. The CDR3 loop is CASSQDPGTARGYTF. The DNA for the CDR3 is TGTGCCAGCAGCCAGGACCCCGGGACTGCTCGTGGCTACACCTTC.

The chain recombines TRBV12-3 or TRBV12-4 with TRBJ1-1, with D perhaps matching TRBD1 (5 bases). V was shortened by 2 bases and J by 8 bases, with 12 bases between the two germline ends. The CDR3 has 13 residues. CDR3 sequence (DNA): TGTGCCAGCAGTTTATCGCAGGGAAGGGAAGCTTTCTTT. Protein: CASSLSQGREAFF.

The rearrangement joins TRBV5-1 to TRBJ2-1; D not resolved. CDR3 size: 13 residues. CDR1 and CDR2 (germline): SGHRS, YFSETQ. Between the trimmed V and J ends, which lost 1 base and 3 bases, there was a span of 5 bases. Here the CDR3 reads CASSLPNYNEQFF. Written as DNA, the CDR3 is TGCGCCAGCAGCTTGCCTAACTACAATGAGCAGTTCTTC.

This rearrangement joins TRBV6-6 to TRBJ1-2, with D possibly TRBD1 on 6 matching bases. CDR3 length: 14 residues. Germline assignment: CDR1 MNHNY and CDR2 SVGAGI (reference sequence). Trimming left V 2 bases short and J 8 bases short, with 15 bases between. In nucleotides, the CDR3 is TGTGCCAGCAGTTACCCGGGCCTGGGACAAGGCTACACCTTC. Encoded protein: CASSYPGLGQGYTF.

The chain joins TRBV7-9 to TRBJ1-1, with unresolved D. CDR3 size: 13 residues. V lost 2 bases and J lost 5, with 9 bases in between. The germline gives CDR1 SEHNR, CDR2 FQNEAQ (reference sequence). The CDR3 loop is CASSLPVTTEAFF. In DNA, the CDR3 is TGTGCCAGCAGCTTACCGGTGACAACTGAAGCTTTCTTT. Using reference TRBV7-9 and TRBJ1-1 for the parts outside the CDR3, the full variable domain is DTGVSQNPRHKITKRGQNVTFRCDPISEHNRLYWYRQTLGQGPEFLTYFQNEAQLEKSRLLSDRFSAERPKGSFSTLEIQRTEQGDSAMYLCASSLPVTTEAFFGQGTRLTVV.

CDR3: CSASAGLNTEAFF. The CDR3 bases are TGCAGTGCTAGTGCAGGGTTGAACACTGAAGCTTTCTTT. The chain is built from TRBV20-1 and TRBJ1-1; D is perhaps TRBD1 (5 bases). The CDR3 totals 13 residues. Germline CDR1 and CDR2: DFQATT and SNEGSKA (reference sequence). The germline V and J ends were trimmed by 3 bases and 0 bases, with 8 bases remaining between them.

J is TRBJ1-5 and V is TRBV7-2; 11 bases match TRBD1. Germline V gene data show CDR1 as SGHTA and CDR2 as FQGNSA. The CDR3 is 15 residues long. V gave up 4 bases and J gave up 6 bases; unmatched junction bases: 5. The CDR3: CASSWGTGGTQPQHF. CDR3 nucleotide sequence: TGTGCCAGCAGCTGGGGGACAGGGGGAACTCAGCCCCAGCATTTT.

This clone occurred once. The rearrangement uses TRBV28 and TRBJ1-1; D not certain. The CDR3 spans 23 residues. CDR1 MDHEN and CDR2 SYDVKM come from the germline V gene. Trimming removed 3 bases at V and 1 base at J, with 36 bases between. DNA of the CDR3: TGTGCCAGCAGTTTCTTGACCTCCCCTCGAGAGACGGGAGGGATACCACCGAACACTGAAGCTTTCTTT. Residues: CASSFLTSPRETGGIPPNTEAFF.

J is TRBJ2-7 and V is TRBV5-8; TRBD1 matches at 8 bases. CDR1 SGHTS and CDR2 YDEGEE come from the germline V gene. The trim removed 3 bases at V and 3 bases at J, leaving 5 bases unmatched. This CDR3 is 14 amino acids long. The CDR3 DNA reads as TGTGCCAGCAGCTGGGAAGGACAGGGCTACGAGCAGTACTTC. Protein product: CASSWEGQGYEQYF.

This clone appeared a single time. The rearrangement links TRBV19 to TRBJ2-1; 15 nucleotides agree with TRBD2. Trimming cost V 6 bases and J 5 bases; bases outside gene matches: 11. The CDR3 runs to 18 residues. Germline assignment: CDR1 LNHDA and CDR2 SQIVND (reference sequence). The CDR3 here is CASSKLAGTSGGNNEQFF. The CDR3 DNA sequence: TGTGCCAGTAGCAAGCTCGCCGGGACTAGCGGGGGGAACAATGAGCAGTTCTTC.

This chain uses TRBV11-2 with TRBJ2-5, with D possibly being TRBD1 (6 bases). V was trimmed by 1 base and J by 5 bases, leaving 17 bases between them. The CDR3 loop spans 16 amino acids. Germline V CDR1 and CDR2: SGHAT, FQNNGV. The CDR3 reads CASSLGIQGRGETQYF. In DNA, the CDR3 is TGTGCCAGCAGCTTAGGGATACAGGGTCGGGGTGAGACCCAGTACTTC.

J is TRBJ2-7 and V is TRBV5-1; 7 bases match TRBD2. With V trimmed by 3 bases and J by 0 bases, 12 bases remained unmatched. The CDR3 is 17 residues long. CDR1 is SGHRS, CDR2 YFSETQ, per germline. CDR3 amino acids: CASSSSDTSDRSYEQYF. The CDR3 DNA reads as TGCGCCAGCAGCTCATCCGATACTAGCGACCGCTCCTACGAGCAGTACTTC.

This sequence joins TRBV27 and TRBJ1-1; tentative D call: TRBD1 (6 bases). V was cut by 4 bases and J by 4 bases, with 22 bases left in between. Germline V gene data show CDR1 as MNHEY and CDR2 as SMNVEV (reference sequence). This CDR3 has 17 residues. The CDR3 here is CASSYLTGGEGGTEAFF. CDR3 nucleotide sequence: TGTGCCAGCAGTTACCTCACGGGAGGCGAAGGGGGCACTGAAGCTTTCTTT.

This clone came up once. The rearrangement links TRBV18 to TRBJ1-2, with 8 positions matching TRBD1. This CDR3 is built from 15 residues. Germline V lookup: CDR1 KGHSH, CDR2 LQKENI. J was trimmed by 5 bases and V by 3 bases; bases with no gene match: 8. The CDR3 DNA reads TGTGCCAGCTCACCTCGGACAGGGAACGAGTATGGCTACACCTTC. Its translation: CASSPRTGNEYGYTF.